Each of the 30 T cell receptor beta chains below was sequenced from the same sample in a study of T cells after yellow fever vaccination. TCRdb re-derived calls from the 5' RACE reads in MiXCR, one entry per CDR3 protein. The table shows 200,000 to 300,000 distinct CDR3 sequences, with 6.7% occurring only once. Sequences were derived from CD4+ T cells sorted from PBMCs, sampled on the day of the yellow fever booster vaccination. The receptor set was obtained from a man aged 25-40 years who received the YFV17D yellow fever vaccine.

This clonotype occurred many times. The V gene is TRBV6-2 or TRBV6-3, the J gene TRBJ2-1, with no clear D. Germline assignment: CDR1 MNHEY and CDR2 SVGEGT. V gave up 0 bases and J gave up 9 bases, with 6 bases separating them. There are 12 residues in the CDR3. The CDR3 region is CASSYSTFEQFF. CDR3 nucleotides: TGTGCCAGCAGTTACTCGACATTTGAGCAGTTCTTC.

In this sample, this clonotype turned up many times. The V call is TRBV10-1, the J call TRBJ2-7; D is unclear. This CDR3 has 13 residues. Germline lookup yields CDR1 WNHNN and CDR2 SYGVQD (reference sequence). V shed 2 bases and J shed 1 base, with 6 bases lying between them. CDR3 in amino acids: CASSEAPSYEQYF. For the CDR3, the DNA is TGCGCCAGCAGTGAGGCTCCATCCTACGAGCAGTACTTC.

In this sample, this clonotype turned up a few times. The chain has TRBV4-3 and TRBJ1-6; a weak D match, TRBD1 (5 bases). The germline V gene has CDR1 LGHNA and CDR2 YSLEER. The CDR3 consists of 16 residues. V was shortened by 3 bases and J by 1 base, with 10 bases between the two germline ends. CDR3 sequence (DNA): TGCGCCAGCAGCCAGCGGGGGGGGTCCTATAATTCACCCCTCCACTTT. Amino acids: CASSQRGGSYNSPLHF.

CDR3 DNA: TGCGCCAGCACTTCCCATTATTCAACGATGAGCAATCAGCCCCAGCATTTT. It encodes CASTSHYSTMSNQPQHF. This chain connects TRBV5-1 to TRBJ1-5; no clear D. V was shortened by 6 bases and J by 1 base, with 20 bases between the two germline ends. The CDR3 is 17 amino acids. From germline, CDR1 is SGHRS and CDR2 YFSETQ.

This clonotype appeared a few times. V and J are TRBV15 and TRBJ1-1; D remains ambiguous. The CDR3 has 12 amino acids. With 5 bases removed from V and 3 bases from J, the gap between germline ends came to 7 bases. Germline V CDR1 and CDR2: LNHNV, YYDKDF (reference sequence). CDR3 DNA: TGTGCCACCAGCGGTGGGGACACTGAAGCTTTCTTT. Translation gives CATSGGDTEAFF.

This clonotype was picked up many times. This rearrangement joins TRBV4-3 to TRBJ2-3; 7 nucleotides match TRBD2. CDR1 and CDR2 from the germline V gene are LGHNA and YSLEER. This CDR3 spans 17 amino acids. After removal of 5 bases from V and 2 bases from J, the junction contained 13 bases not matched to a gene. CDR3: CASSGAGVASPTDTQYF. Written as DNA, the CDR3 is TGCGCCAGCAGCGGGGCGGGGGTAGCTTCCCCCACAGATACGCAGTATTTT.

The CDR3 nucleotides are TGTGCCAGTAGTTCCATCAATGAGCAGTTCTTC. Translated: CASSSINEQFF. This chain joins TRBV19 and TRBJ2-1; no clear D. Per the germline V gene, CDR1 is LNHDA and CDR2 is SQIVND (reference sequence). Trimming cost V 5 bases and J 6 bases, with 5 bases left between them. CDR3 size: 11 residues.

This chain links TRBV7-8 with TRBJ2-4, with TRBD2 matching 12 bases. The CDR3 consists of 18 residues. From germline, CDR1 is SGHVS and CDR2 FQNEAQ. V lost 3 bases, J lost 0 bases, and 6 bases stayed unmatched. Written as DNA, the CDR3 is TGTGCCAGCAGCTTCCCGGGACTAGCGGGTCTAGCCAAAAACATTCAGTACTTC. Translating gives CASSFPGLAGLAKNIQYF.

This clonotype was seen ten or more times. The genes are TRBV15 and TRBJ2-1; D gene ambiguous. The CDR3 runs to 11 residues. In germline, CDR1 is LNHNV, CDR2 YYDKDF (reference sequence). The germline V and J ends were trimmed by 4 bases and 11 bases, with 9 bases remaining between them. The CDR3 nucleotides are TGTGCCACCAGCACGTCGGGCAAGCAGTTCTTC. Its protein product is CATSTSGKQFF. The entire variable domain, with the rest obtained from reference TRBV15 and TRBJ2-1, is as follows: DAMVIQNPRYQVTQFGKPVTLSCSQTLNHNVMYWYQQKSSQAPKLLFHYYDKDFNNEADTPDNFQSRRPNTSFCFLDIRSPGLGDTAMYLCATSTSGKQFFGPGTRLTVL.

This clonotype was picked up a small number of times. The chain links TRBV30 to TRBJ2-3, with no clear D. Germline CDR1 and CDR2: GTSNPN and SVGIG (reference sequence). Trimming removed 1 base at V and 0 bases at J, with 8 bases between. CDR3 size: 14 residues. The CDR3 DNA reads TGTGCCTGGAGTGGACTCAGAAGCACAGATACGCAGTATTTT. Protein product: CAWSGLRSTDTQYF.

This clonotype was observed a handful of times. CDR3 protein: CAARKQGGSNQPQHF. CDR3 sequence (DNA): TGTGCCGCCCGCAAACAGGGTGGGAGCAATCAGCCCCAGCATTTT. The V gene is TRBV19, the J gene TRBJ1-5; D is possibly TRBD1 (6 bases). The CDR3 runs to 15 residues. Germline V gene sequence: CDR1 LNHDA, CDR2 SQIVND (reference sequence). Trimming removed 11 bases from V and 1 base from J, with 18 bases in between.

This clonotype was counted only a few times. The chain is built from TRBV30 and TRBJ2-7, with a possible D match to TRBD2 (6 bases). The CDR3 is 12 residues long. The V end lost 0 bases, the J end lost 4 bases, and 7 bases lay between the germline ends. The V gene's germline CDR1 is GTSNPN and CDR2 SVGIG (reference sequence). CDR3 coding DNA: TGTGCCTGGAGTGTTGGGGGGTACGAGCAGTACTTC. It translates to CAWSVGGYEQYF. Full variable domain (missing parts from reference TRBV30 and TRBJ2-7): SQTIHQWPATLVQPVGSPLSLECTVEGTSNPNLYWYRQAAGRGLQLLFYSVGIGQISSEVPQNLSASRPQDRQFILSSKKLLLSDSGFYLCAWSVGGYEQYFGPGTRLTVT.

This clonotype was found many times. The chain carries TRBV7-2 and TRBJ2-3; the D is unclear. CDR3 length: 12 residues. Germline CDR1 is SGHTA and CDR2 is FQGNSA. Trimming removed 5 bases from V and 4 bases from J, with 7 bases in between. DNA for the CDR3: TGTGCCAGCAGCCCTCCTTCAGATACGCAGTATTTT. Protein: CASSPPSDTQYF.

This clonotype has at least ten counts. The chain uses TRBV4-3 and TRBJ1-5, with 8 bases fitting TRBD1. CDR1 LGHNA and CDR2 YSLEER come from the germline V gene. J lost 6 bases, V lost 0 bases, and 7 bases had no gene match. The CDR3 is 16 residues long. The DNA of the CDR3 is TGCGCCAGCAGCCAAGACAGGGGGCGCGTTGGTCAGCCCCAGCATTTT. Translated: CASSQDRGRVGQPQHF.

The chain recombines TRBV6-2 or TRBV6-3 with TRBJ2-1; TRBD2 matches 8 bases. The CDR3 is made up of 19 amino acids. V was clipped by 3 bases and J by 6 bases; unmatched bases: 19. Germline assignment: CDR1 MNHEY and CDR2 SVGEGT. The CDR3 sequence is CASSYLGGNIVGTSNEQFF. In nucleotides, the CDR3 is TGTGCCAGCAGTTATCTCGGGGGAAACATTGTGGGGACTAGCAATGAGCAGTTCTTC.

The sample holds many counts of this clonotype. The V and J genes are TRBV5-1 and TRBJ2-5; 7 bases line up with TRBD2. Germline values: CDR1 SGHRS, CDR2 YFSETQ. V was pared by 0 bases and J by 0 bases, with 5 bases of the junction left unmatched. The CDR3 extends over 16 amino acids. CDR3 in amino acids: CASSLALSGYQETQYF. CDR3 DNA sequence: TGCGCCAGCAGCTTGGCACTTAGCGGGTACCAAGAGACCCAGTACTTC.

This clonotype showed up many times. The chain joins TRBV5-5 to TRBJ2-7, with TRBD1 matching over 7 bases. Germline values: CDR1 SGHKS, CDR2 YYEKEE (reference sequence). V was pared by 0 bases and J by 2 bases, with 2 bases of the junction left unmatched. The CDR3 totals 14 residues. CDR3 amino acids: CASSLGQGAYEQYF. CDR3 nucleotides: TGTGCCAGCAGCTTGGGCCAGGGGGCCTACGAGCAGTACTTC. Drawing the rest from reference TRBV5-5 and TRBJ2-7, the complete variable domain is DAGVTQSPTHLIKTRGQQVTLRCSPISGHKSVSWYQQVLGQGPQFIFQYYEKEERGRGNFPDRFSARQFPNYSSELNVNALLLGDSALYLCASSLGQGAYEQYFGPGTRLTVT.

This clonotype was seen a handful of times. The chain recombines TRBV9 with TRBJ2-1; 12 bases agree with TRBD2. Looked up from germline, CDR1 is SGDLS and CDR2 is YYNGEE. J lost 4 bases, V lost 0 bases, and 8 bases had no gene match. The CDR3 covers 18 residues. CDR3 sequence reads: CASSVVGGGLAGYNEQFF. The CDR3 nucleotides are TGTGCCAGCAGCGTAGTCGGGGGGGGACTAGCGGGTTACAATGAGCAGTTCTTC.

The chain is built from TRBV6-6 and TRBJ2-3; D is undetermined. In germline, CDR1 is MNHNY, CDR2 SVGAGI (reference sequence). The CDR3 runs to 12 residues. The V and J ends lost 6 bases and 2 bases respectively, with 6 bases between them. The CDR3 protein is CASSQVTDTQYF. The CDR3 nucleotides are TGTGCCAGCAGCCAGGTCACAGATACGCAGTATTTT.

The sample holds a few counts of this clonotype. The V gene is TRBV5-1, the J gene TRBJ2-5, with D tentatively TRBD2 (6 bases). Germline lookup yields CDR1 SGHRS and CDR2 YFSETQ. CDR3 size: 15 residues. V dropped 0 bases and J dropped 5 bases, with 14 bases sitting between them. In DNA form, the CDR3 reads TGCGCCAGCAGCTTGGCCGTCGCGGGACTGGAGACCCAGTACTTC. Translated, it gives CASSLAVAGLETQYF.

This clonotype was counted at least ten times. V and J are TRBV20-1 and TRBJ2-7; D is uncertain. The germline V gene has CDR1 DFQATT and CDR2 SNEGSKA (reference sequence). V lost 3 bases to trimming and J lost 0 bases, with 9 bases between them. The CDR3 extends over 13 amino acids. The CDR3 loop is CSARAGISYEQYF. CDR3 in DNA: TGCAGTGCTAGGGCAGGTATCTCCTACGAGCAGTACTTC.

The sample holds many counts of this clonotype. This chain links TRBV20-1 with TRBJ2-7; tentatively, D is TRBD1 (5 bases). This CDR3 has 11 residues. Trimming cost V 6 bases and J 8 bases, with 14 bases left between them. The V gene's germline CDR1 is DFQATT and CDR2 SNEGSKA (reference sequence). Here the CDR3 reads CSAGADSKQYF. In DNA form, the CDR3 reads TGCAGTGCCGGTGCAGACAGCAAGCAGTACTTC.

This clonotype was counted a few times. The CDR3 reads CASSSRRLARNSYEQYF. DNA for the CDR3: TGTGCCAGCAGCTCTCGGCGACTAGCGAGAAACTCCTACGAGCAGTACTTC. The rearrangement uses TRBV7-2 and TRBJ2-7; 8 nucleotides line up with TRBD2. Germline CDR1 and CDR2: SGHTA and FQGNSA. CDR3 length equals 17 residues. V dropped 4 bases and J dropped 0; count of bases not matched to a gene: 11.

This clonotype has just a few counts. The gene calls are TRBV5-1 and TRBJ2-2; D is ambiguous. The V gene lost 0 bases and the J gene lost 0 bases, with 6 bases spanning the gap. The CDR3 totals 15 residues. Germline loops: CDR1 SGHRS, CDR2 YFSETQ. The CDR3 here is CASSLEPSNTGELFF. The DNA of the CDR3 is TGCGCCAGCAGCTTGGAACCATCGAACACCGGGGAGCTGTTTTTT.

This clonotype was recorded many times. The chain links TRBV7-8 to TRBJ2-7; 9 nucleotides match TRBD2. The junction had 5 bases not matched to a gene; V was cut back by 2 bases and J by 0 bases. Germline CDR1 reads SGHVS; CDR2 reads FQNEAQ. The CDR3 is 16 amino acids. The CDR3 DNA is TGTGCCAGCAGCTTATCTAGCGGGGCCTTCTCCTACGAGCAGTACTTC. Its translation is CASSLSSGAFSYEQYF.

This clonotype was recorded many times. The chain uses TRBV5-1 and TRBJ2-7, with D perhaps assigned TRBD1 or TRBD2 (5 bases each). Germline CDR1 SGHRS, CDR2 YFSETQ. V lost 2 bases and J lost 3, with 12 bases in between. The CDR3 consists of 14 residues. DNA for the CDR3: TGCGCCAGCAGCTTCGGGACCCAGGGCTACGAGCAGTACTTC. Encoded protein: CASSFGTQGYEQYF.

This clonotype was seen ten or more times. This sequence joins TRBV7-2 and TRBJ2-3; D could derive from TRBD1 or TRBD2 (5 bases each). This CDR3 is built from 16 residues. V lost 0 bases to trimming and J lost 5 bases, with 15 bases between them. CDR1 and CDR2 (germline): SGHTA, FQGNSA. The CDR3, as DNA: TGTGCCAGCAGCTTAGCTGGGACCTCGACTGGAGATACGCAGTATTTT. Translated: CASSLAGTSTGDTQYF.

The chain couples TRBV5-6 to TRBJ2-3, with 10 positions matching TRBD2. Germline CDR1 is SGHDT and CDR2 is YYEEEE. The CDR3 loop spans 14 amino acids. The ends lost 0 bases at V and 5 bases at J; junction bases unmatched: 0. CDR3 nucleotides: TGTGCCAGCAGCTTGGTAGCGGGAGGAGATACGCAGTATTTT. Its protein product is CASSLVAGGDTQYF.

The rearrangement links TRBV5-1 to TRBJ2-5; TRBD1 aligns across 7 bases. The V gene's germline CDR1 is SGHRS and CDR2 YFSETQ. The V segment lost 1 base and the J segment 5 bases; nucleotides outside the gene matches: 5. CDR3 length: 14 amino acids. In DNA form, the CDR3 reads TGCGCCAGCAGCTTGAAGGGGGCGTATGAGACCCAGTACTTC. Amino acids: CASSLKGAYETQYF.

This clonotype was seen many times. As DNA, the CDR3 is TGCAGTGCTTATCTGACGGGGAGGCGGGAGACCCAGTACTTC. Protein product: CSAYLTGRRETQYF. V usage is TRBV20-1 and J usage is TRBJ2-5; D is perhaps TRBD2 (6 bases). The V and J ends lost 5 bases and 5 bases respectively, with 18 bases between them. CDR3 size: 14 residues. Germline CDR1 is DFQATT and CDR2 is SNEGSKA (reference sequence).